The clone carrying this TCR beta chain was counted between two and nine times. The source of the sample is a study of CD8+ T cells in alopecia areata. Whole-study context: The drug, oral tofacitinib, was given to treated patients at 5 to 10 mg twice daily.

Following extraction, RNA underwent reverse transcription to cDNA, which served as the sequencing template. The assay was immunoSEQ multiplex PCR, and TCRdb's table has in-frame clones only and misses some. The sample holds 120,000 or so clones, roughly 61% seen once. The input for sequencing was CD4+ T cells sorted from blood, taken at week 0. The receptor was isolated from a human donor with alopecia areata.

CDR3 protein: CAGTSGRSYEQYF. DNA of the CDR3: TGTGCCGGCACTAGCGGGAGGTCCTACGAGCAGTACTTC. The V gene is TRBV19, the J gene TRBJ2-7, with 12 bases aligning to TRBD2. With 11 bases clipped from V and 1 base from J, the junction kept 3 bases outside the gene matches. Looked up from germline, CDR1 is LNHDA and CDR2 is SQIVND (reference sequence). This CDR3 spans 13 amino acids.